A single sample is the source of the 22 T cell receptor beta chains below, sequenced in a study of blood T cell repertoires in COVID-19. The repertoire was sequenced with immunoSEQ multiplex PCR; TCRdb's copy has only in-frame clones and lacks some. There are approximately 350,000 clones in the sample; approximately 84% occur only once, and approximately 3.1% lies in the top ten. The sample comprised PBMCs or T cells enriched from blood (not recorded which). These receptors were taken from a woman aged 25 to 45 who had recovered from COVID-19.

The CDR3, as DNA: TGTGCCAGCAGGATCTCATACTATAGCAATCAGCCCCAGCATTTT. It yields the protein CASRISYYSNQPQHF. The chain carries TRBV28 and TRBJ1-5; D gene uncertain. Germline V gene data show CDR1 as MDHEN and CDR2 as SYDVKM. Between the trimmed V and J ends, which lost 6 bases and 0 bases, there was a span of 12 bases. The CDR3 runs to 15 residues.

V usage is TRBV18 and J usage is TRBJ2-7; D is possibly TRBD2 (5 bases). The germline V gene encodes CDR1 KGHSH and CDR2 LQKENI. Trimming took off 3 bases at V and 7 bases at J, with 10 bases between the two ends. The CDR3 length is 12 residues. The CDR3 nucleotides are TGTGCCAGCTCACCCGGGGTTACGGAGCAGTACTTC. It yields the protein CASSPGVTEQYF.

In this sample, this clone turned up a few times. Other DNA sequences in this sample translate to the same CDR3. The chain uses TRBV2 and TRBJ1-1; D remains ambiguous. From germline, CDR1 is SNHLY and CDR2 FYNNEI. There are 13 residues in the CDR3. The V gene lost 0 bases and the J gene lost 2 bases, with 4 bases spanning the gap. CDR3 region: CASSEALNTEAFF. The CDR3 DNA sequence: TGTGCCAGCAGTGAAGCTCTAAACACTGAAGCTTTCTTT.

This clone was observed a few times. V gene TRBV9 combines with J gene TRBJ2-3, with 10 bases identical to TRBD2. V shed 0 bases, J shed 6 bases, and the junction held 7 bases outside the gene matches. Looked up from germline, CDR1 is SGDLS and CDR2 is YYNGEE. The CDR3 runs 16 residues. The CDR3 here is CASSVGSSGRADTQYF. The CDR3 region has the DNA TGTGCCAGCAGCGTAGGGTCTAGCGGGAGAGCGGATACGCAGTATTTT.

This chain uses TRBV5-4 with TRBJ2-7, with D maybe TRBD2 (6 bases). Germline V gene sequence: CDR1 SGHNT, CDR2 YYREEE (reference sequence). The V gene lost 6 bases and the J gene lost 3 bases, with 19 bases spanning the gap. This CDR3 is built from 15 residues. The CDR3 sequence is CASTTGPGAIYEQYF. CDR3 in DNA: TGTGCCAGCACCACCGGGCCGGGAGCTATCTACGAGCAGTACTTC. The full variable domain, its missing parts supplied by reference TRBV5-4 and TRBJ2-7, is ETGVTQSPTHLIKTRGQQVTLRCSSQSGHNTVSWYQQALGQGPQFIFQYYREEENGRGNFPPRFSGLQFPNYSSELNVNALELDDSALYLCASTTGPGAIYEQYFGPGTRLTVT.

The gene calls are TRBV11-2 and TRBJ2-1; 11 positions match TRBD2. The CDR3 is 16 amino acids. The V gene's germline CDR1 is SGHAT and CDR2 FQNNGV. V lost 5 bases to trimming and J lost 8 bases; unmatched junction nucleotides: 11. CDR3 coding DNA: TGTGCCAGCAGCCCCAGACTAGCGGGATCCTTGGATGAGCAGTTCTTC. It encodes CASSPRLAGSLDEQFF.

In this sample, this clone turned up a few times. V and J are TRBV19 and TRBJ1-5; a weak D match, TRBD1 (5 bases). V was clipped by 3 bases and J by 4 bases, with 13 bases between them. CDR3 length: 15 amino acids. The germline V gene encodes CDR1 LNHDA and CDR2 SQIVND (reference sequence). The CDR3 DNA reads TGTGCCAGTAGTATCCCCAGGGTTTGGAATCAGCCCCAGCATTTT. Amino acid sequence: CASSIPRVWNQPQHF.

The chain combines TRBV9 with TRBJ2-5, with D tentatively TRBD2 (7 bases). Germline loops: CDR1 SGDLS, CDR2 YYNGEE. V was shortened by 4 bases and J by 4 bases, with 17 bases between the two germline ends. The CDR3 is 15 amino acids. CDR3 region: CASSPQGGRGETQYF. The CDR3 DNA sequence: TGTGCCAGCAGCCCCCAAGGGGGGAGGGGAGAGACCCAGTACTTC.

This clone was observed a single time. V and J are TRBV9 and TRBJ1-3; 8 nucleotides agree with TRBD1. Trimming took 3 bases from V and 5 from J; bases not matched to a gene: 4. The germline gives CDR1 SGDLS, CDR2 YYNGEE. CDR3 size: 14 residues. CDR3 sequence (DNA): TGTGCCAGCAGCGCCGGACAGGGACGAAACACCATATATTTT. This codes for CASSAGQGRNTIYF.

J is TRBJ2-7 and V is TRBV7-9; 11 bases map to TRBD2. CDR1 is SEHNR and CDR2 is FQNEAQ in the germline V gene (reference sequence). The CDR3 length is 17 residues. With 5 bases clipped from V and 1 base from J, the junction kept 10 bases outside the gene matches. CDR3: CASSPRAGLADSYEQYF. The CDR3 DNA sequence: TGTGCCAGCAGCCCAAGGGCGGGACTAGCGGATTCCTACGAGCAGTACTTC.

V usage is TRBV6-6 and J usage is TRBJ2-3, with 10 bases fitting TRBD2. The CDR3 has 16 residues. The junction had 4 bases not matched to a gene; V was cut back by 0 bases and J by 4 bases. Germline assignment: CDR1 MNHNY and CDR2 SVGAGI (reference sequence). CDR3 DNA sequence: TGTGCCAGCAGTTACTCGAGCGGGAGGGTGGCAGATACGCAGTATTTT. Translated, it gives CASSYSSGRVADTQYF.

The V and J genes are TRBV28 and TRBJ2-1, with D possibly being TRBD2 (5 bases). There are 15 residues in the CDR3. Per germline, CDR1 MDHEN and CDR2 SYDVKM. V was trimmed by 3 bases and J by 8 bases, leaving 17 bases between them. The CDR3 bases are TGTGCCAGCAGTTTTAGGCCGCGGGTTGGGGATGAGCAGTTCTTC. Amino acid sequence: CASSFRPRVGDEQFF.

This chain joins TRBV19 and TRBJ2-2; tentative D call: TRBD2 (6 bases). Germline assignment: CDR1 LNHDA and CDR2 SQIVND (reference sequence). Between the trimmed V and J ends, which lost 9 bases and 1 base, there was a span of 12 bases. The CDR3 sequence is 14 residues long. In DNA form, the CDR3 reads TGTGCCAGCCGGGACTGGAAGAACACCGGGGAGCTGTTTTTT. This codes for CASRDWKNTGELFF. Filled out from reference TRBV19 and TRBJ2-2, the complete variable domain reads DGGITQSPKYLFRKEGQNVTLSCEQNLNHDAMYWYRQDPGQGLRLIYYSQIVNDFQKGDIAEGYSVSREKKESFPLTVTSAQKNPTAFYLCASRDWKNTGELFFGEGSRLTVL.

The rearrangement uses TRBV10-3 and TRBJ2-1; 9 nucleotides agree with TRBD2. Germline loops: CDR1 ENHRY, CDR2 SYGVKD. The CDR3 sequence is 16 residues long. The V gene end was trimmed by 6 bases and the J gene end by 9 bases; junction bases not matched to a gene: 15. The CDR3 DNA sequence: TGTGCCATCAGCGAATGGACTAGCGCCAGCGGCGGTGAGCAGTTCTTC. This gives the protein CAISEWTSASGGEQFF.

V and J are TRBV4-1 and TRBJ2-2; TRBD1 aligns across 7 bases. The CDR3 contains 14 residues. The germline V gene has CDR1 MGHRA and CDR2 YSYEKL. The V gene end was trimmed by 3 bases and the J gene end by 4 bases; junction bases not matched to a gene: 2. The CDR3 nucleotides read TGCGCCAGCAGCCAGGGACAGTTCACCGGGGAGCTGTTTTTT. Translating gives CASSQGQFTGELFF.

The chain combines TRBV5-6 with TRBJ2-7, with 7 bases matching TRBD1. The J segment lost 9 bases and the V segment lost 3 bases, leaving 9 bases of the junction unmatched. The CDR3 extends over 13 amino acids. Germline CDR1 and CDR2: SGHDT and YYEEEE. The CDR3 nucleotides read TGTGCCAGCAGCTCCGGGACAGCCGTCCCGCAGTACTTC. Translating it yields CASSSGTAVPQYF.

CDR3 protein: CASSLAGDPNTEAFF. CDR3 nucleotide sequence: TGTGCCAGCAGTCTCGCAGGGGACCCGAACACTGAAGCTTTCTTT. This sequence joins TRBV27 and TRBJ1-1; the D gene is possibly TRBD1 (6 bases). The V end was cut by 5 bases, the J end by 1 base, with 14 bases between. Germline V gene lookup returns CDR1 MNHEY and CDR2 SMNVEV (reference sequence). The CDR3 runs to 15 residues.

In DNA form, the CDR3 reads TGTGCCAGCACCTGGTCTAGCGGAAATGAGCAGTACTTC. Translation gives CASTWSSGNEQYF. The rearrangement uses TRBV6-5 and TRBJ2-7, with 7 bases aligning to TRBD2. With 7 bases clipped from V and 7 bases from J, the junction kept 10 bases outside the gene matches. The CDR3 runs 13 residues. CDR1 MNHEY and CDR2 SVGAGI come from the germline V gene.

This clone showed up just once. The V and J genes are TRBV6-5 and TRBJ2-2; 9 positions agree with TRBD1. The trim removed 7 bases at V and 4 bases at J, leaving 7 bases unmatched. The germline gives CDR1 MNHEY, CDR2 SVGAGI. The CDR3 is 15 residues long. CDR3 DNA: TGTGCCAGCACCCTACAGGGGGCGGGCACCGGGGAGCTGTTTTTT. This gives the protein CASTLQGAGTGELFF.

V is TRBV15 and J is TRBJ1-4, with TRBD1 as a possible D gene (5 bases). The germline CDR1 and CDR2 sequences are LNHNV and YYDKDF (reference sequence). V lost 5 bases to trimming and J lost 7 bases, with 14 bases between them. The CDR3 contains 14 residues. The CDR3 sequence: CATSPHGAVEKLFF. The CDR3 DNA follows: TGTGCCACCAGCCCCCATGGGGCCGTTGAAAAACTGTTTTTT. Full variable domain (remainder filled in from reference TRBV15 and TRBJ1-4): DAMVIQNPRYQVTQFGKPVTLSCSQTLNHNVMYWYQQKSSQAPKLLFHYYDKDFNNEADTPDNFQSRRPNTSFCFLDIRSPGLGDTAMYLCATSPHGAVEKLFFGSGTQLSVL.

The J gene is TRBJ2-5, the V gene TRBV2, with 7 bases fitting TRBD1. The germline CDR1 and CDR2 sequences are SNHLY and FYNNEI. After removal of 3 bases from V and 7 bases from J, the junction contained 8 bases not matched to a gene. This CDR3 spans 14 amino acids. The CDR3 nucleotides read TGTGCCAGCAGTGATTGGGCAGGGGACAGGACCCAGTACTTC. Protein product: CASSDWAGDRTQYF.

The chain uses TRBV11-3 and TRBJ1-1; D is unclear. CDR3 length: 13 residues. Trimming removed 5 bases at V and 6 bases at J, with 13 bases between. Per germline, CDR1 SGHNT and CDR2 YENEEA. CDR3 region: CASSLTGFPEAFF. Here the CDR3 DNA reads TGTGCCAGCAGCCTTACCGGGTTCCCTGAAGCTTTCTTT.